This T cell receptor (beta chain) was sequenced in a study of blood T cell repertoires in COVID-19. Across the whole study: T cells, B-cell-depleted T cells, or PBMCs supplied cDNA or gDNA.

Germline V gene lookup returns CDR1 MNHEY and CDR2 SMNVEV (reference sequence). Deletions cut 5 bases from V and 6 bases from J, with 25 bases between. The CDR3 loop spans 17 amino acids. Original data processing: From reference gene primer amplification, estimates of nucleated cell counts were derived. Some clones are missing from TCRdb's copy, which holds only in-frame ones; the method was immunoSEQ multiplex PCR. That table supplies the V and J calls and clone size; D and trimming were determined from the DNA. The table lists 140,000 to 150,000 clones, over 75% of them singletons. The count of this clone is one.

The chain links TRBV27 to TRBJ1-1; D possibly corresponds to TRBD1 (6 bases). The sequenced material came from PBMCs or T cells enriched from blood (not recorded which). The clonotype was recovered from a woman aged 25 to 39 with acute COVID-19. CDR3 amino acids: CASSPSALGGRFAEAFF. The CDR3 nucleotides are TGTGCCAGCAGTCCCTCAGCCCTCGGGGGGCGATTCGCTGAAGCTTTCTTT.